The 28 T cell receptor beta chains below come from one sample, sequenced in a study of blood T cells in healthy people across ages. A sample-barcoded 5' primer and a J-beta primer mix were used in a second PCR of roughly 7 to 11 cycles. In TCRdb, the 5' RACE reads were re-called with MiXCR into one record per CDR3 protein. The table has about 810,000 distinct CDR3 sequences, about 36% seen once. Sequencing used blood. These receptors were collected from a man between 18 and 35 years old in good health.

In its sample, this clonotype was seen many times. J is TRBJ2-7 and V is TRBV4-3, with D unresolved. V lost 4 bases and J 1 base, leaving 8 bases between the germline ends. Germline V gives CDR1 LGHNA, CDR2 YSLEER. The CDR3 totals 13 residues. CDR3 protein: CASSRAVSYEQYF. The CDR3 bases are TGCGCCAGCAGCCGGGCGGTATCCTACGAGCAGTACTTC.

This clonotype was seen a handful of times. This chain connects TRBV4-3 to TRBJ1-5; maybe TRBD1 (5 bases). The CDR3 runs to 15 residues. V was clipped by 0 bases and J by 5 bases, with 11 bases between them. Germline assignment: CDR1 LGHNA and CDR2 YSLEER. The CDR3 sequence is CASSQEFLGDQPQHF. CDR3 bases: TGCGCCAGCAGCCAAGAGTTCCTGGGGGATCAGCCCCAGCATTTT.

This clonotype was found a few times. J is TRBJ2-1 and V is TRBV9; 8 positions match TRBD1. Germline V lookup: CDR1 SGDLS, CDR2 YYNGEE. This CDR3 has 12 amino acids. V lost 4 bases and J lost 14; bases outside the gene matches: 8. This CDR3 is CASSTRQGIKFF. CDR3 nucleotides: TGTGCCAGCAGCACCAGACAGGGGATCAAGTTCTTC.

This clonotype came up a few times. V is TRBV4-2 and J is TRBJ2-1, with TRBD2 matching 11 bases. There are 13 residues in the CDR3. Trimming removed 4 bases from V and 15 bases from J; junction bases left unmatched: 8. CDR1 and CDR2 (germline): LGHNA, YNFKEQ. CDR3 nucleotide sequence: TGTGCCAGCAGCCCTTCGACTAGCGGGGTGGGGTTCTTC. Translating gives CASSPSTSGVGFF.

This clonotype appeared a few times. The chain is built from TRBV25-1 and TRBJ2-1; D remains ambiguous. The CDR3 is 12 amino acids. Trimming removed 1 base at V and 13 bases at J, with 11 bases between. In germline, CDR1 is MGHDK, CDR2 SYGVNS. This CDR3 is CASSEWSTGQFF. The CDR3 DNA sequence: TGTGCCAGCAGTGAATGGAGTACCGGACAGTTCTTC.

This clonotype occurred a few times. V usage is TRBV3-1 and J usage is TRBJ2-3; tentatively, D is TRBD2 (6 bases). CDR1 LGHDT and CDR2 YNNKEL come from the germline V gene (reference sequence). V was trimmed by 4 bases and J by 4 bases, leaving 9 bases between them. The CDR3 totals 13 residues. CDR3 DNA sequence: TGTGCCAGCAGCCGGATAGCGGCAGATACGCAGTATTTT. Translation gives CASSRIAADTQYF.

This clonotype showed up just a few times. The rearrangement joins TRBV3-1 to TRBJ2-5; D remains ambiguous. This CDR3 region has 11 residues. V was trimmed by 5 bases and J by 11 bases, leaving 12 bases between them. Germline V lookup: CDR1 LGHDT, CDR2 YNNKEL (reference sequence). In nucleotides, the CDR3 is TGTGCCAGCAGCAACCCCAATGAGCAGTACTTC. Encoded protein: CASSNPNEQYF.

J is TRBJ2-5 and V is TRBV4-1; D is ambiguous. The CDR3 extends over 15 amino acids. Trimming pared 0 bases from V and 7 bases from J, leaving 15 bases between. Germline V gene data show CDR1 as MGHRA and CDR2 as YSYEKL. The CDR3 nucleotides are TGCGCCAGCAGCCAAGATCTACCCACGCCAGGGACCCAGTACTTC. Protein sequence: CASSQDLPTPGTQYF.

This clonotype was detected a few times. The V gene is TRBV4-3, the J gene TRBJ1-4; D remains unclear. Germline CDR1 reads LGHNA; CDR2 reads YSLEER. V lost 3 bases and J lost 4, with 9 bases in between. The CDR3 contains 14 residues. In DNA, the CDR3 is TGCGCCAGCAGCCAGGAAGAACGTAATGAAAAACTGTTTTTT. This codes for CASSQEERNEKLFF.

Points on this clonotype: This may stem from a read error, because a much larger clone lies one nucleotide away. The genes are TRBV7-2 and TRBJ2-4; D gene uncertain. This CDR3 has 17 residues. Germline loops: CDR1 SGHTA, CDR2 FQGNSA. V was pared by 2 bases and J by 0 bases, with 14 bases between. CDR3: CASSLFGSLVAKNIQYF. CDR3 sequence (DNA): TGTGCCAGCAGCTTATTCGGAAGCTTGGTAGCCAAAAACATTCAGTACTTC.

This clonotype was found a few times. The genes are TRBV3-1 and TRBJ1-4, with TRBD1 matching 10 bases. This CDR3 has 19 residues. Germline CDR1 is LGHDT and CDR2 is YNNKEL (reference sequence). After removal of 4 bases from V and 0 bases from J, the junction contained 11 bases not matched to a gene. The DNA of the CDR3 is TGTGCCAGCAGCCTTATTCTGGGACAGGGGTCATCAACTAATGAAAAACTGTTTTTT. It specifies CASSLILGQGSSTNEKLFF.

The rearrangement uses TRBV7-6 and TRBJ2-3; TRBD1 or TRBD2 may be the D gene (6 bases each). The CDR3 extends over 18 amino acids. Germline loops: CDR1 SGHVS, CDR2 FNYEAQ. V was pared by 5 bases and J by 1 base, with 22 bases between. The CDR3 region has the DNA TGTGCCAGCAGCCCCCTCCCGGAGGGGGTAACTGGCACAGATACGCAGTATTTT. Protein product: CASSPLPEGVTGTDTQYF.

The sample holds many counts of this clonotype. The chain links TRBV12-3 or TRBV12-4 to TRBJ2-7, with D maybe TRBD1 (5 bases). Trimming cost V 6 bases and J 4 bases, with 10 bases left between them. There are 12 residues in the CDR3. The chain's CDR3 is CASRRTGYEQYF. CDR3 nucleotides: TGTGCCAGCAGAAGAACAGGTTACGAGCAGTACTTC.

V usage is TRBV24-1 and J usage is TRBJ1-5, with 8 bases that match TRBD1. The V segment lost 3 bases and the J segment 8 bases; nucleotides outside the gene matches: 2. There are 13 residues in the CDR3. Germline CDR1 reads KGHDR; CDR2 reads SFDVKD. The DNA for the CDR3 is TGTGCCACCAGTGATCGACAGGGGAAGCCCCAGCATTTT. Its translation: CATSDRQGKPQHF.

This clonotype has a handful of counts. The CDR3 DNA sequence: TGTGCCAGCAGCCTCCGACCGGGACGGGTACGCGAGCAGTACTTC. Its protein product is CASSLRPGRVREQYF. The chain carries TRBV3-1 and TRBJ2-7; either TRBD1 or TRBD2 may fit D (5 bases each). V was cut by 4 bases and J by 6 bases, with 19 bases left in between. The CDR3 length is 15 residues. Looked up from germline, CDR1 is LGHDT and CDR2 is YNNKEL (reference sequence).

The rearrangement uses TRBV6-5 and TRBJ2-1; 8 bases fit TRBD2. V dropped 2 bases and J dropped 8; count of bases not matched to a gene: 17. Germline V CDR1 and CDR2: MNHEY, SVGAGI. CDR3 length: 18 residues. The CDR3 reads CASSYGTSRVRMNDEQFF. CDR3 DNA: TGTGCCAGCAGTTACGGGACTAGTAGAGTCAGGATGAACGATGAGCAGTTCTTC.

This clonotype was picked up a small number of times. CDR3 in amino acids: CASSLPSGRGETQYF. CDR3 nucleotide sequence: TGTGCCAGCAGTTTGCCCTCGGGGAGGGGCGAGACCCAGTACTTC. This chain connects TRBV12-3 or TRBV12-4 to TRBJ2-5, with TRBD2 matching over 7 bases. The V segment lost 3 bases and the J segment 5 bases; nucleotides outside the gene matches: 9. The CDR3 runs to 15 residues.

V gene TRBV4-3 combines with J gene TRBJ1-1; 7 nucleotides match TRBD1. V lost 4 bases to trimming and J lost 1 base; unmatched junction nucleotides: 9. This CDR3 has 16 amino acids. Germline loops: CDR1 LGHNA, CDR2 YSLEER. The CDR3 region is CASSRHSGTENTEAFF. For the CDR3, the DNA is TGCGCCAGCAGCCGACACTCCGGGACAGAGAACACTGAAGCTTTCTTT.

The gene calls are TRBV27 and TRBJ1-1; a weak D match, TRBD1 (6 bases). The germline V and J ends were trimmed by 6 bases and 4 bases, with 18 bases remaining between them. The CDR3 has 15 amino acids. Germline CDR1 reads MNHEY; CDR2 reads SMNVEV (reference sequence). CDR3 nucleotide sequence: TGTGCCAGCAGACCCGACCGCTTACAGGGCACTGAAGCTTTCTTT. This sequence encodes CASRPDRLQGTEAFF.

Comments on this clonotype: Since a much larger clone is just one base distant, this may be a read error. V and J are TRBV11-3 and TRBJ2-7, with D tentatively TRBD1 (6 bases). CDR3 size: 13 residues. V gave up 5 bases and J gave up 1 base, with 9 bases separating them. Germline V gives CDR1 SGHNT, CDR2 YENEEA. In DNA, the CDR3 is TGTGCCAGCAGCCGGGACAAGTCCTACGAGCAGTACTTC. Translating gives CASSRDKSYEQYF.

There are a few counts of this clonotype. The gene calls are TRBV19 and TRBJ2-1, with 9 bases lining up with TRBD2. The J call may be incorrect, as the DNA end agrees better with TRBJ2-7. The germline CDR1 and CDR2 sequences are LNHDA and SQIVND (reference sequence). The CDR3 has 16 residues. The CDR3 nucleotides read TGTGCCAGTAGCGTACGGCGGGGGGGCTCCTACAATGAGCAGTACTTC. This gives the protein CASSVRRGGSYNEQYF.

The chain employs TRBV20-1 and TRBJ2-3; 7 bases map to TRBD1. Per the germline V gene, CDR1 is DFQATT and CDR2 is SNEGSKA (reference sequence). The CDR3 loop spans 15 amino acids. V dropped 0 bases and J dropped 0; count of bases not matched to a gene: 3. In DNA form, the CDR3 reads TGCAGTGCTAGAGATGGGACAGATAGCACAGATACGCAGTATTTT. Its protein is CSARDGTDSTDTQYF.

The rearrangement joins TRBV5-1 to TRBJ1-2; D gene unclear. This CDR3 comprises 13 residues. V was pared by 4 bases and J by 7 bases, with 14 bases between. Germline V gene lookup returns CDR1 SGHRS and CDR2 YFSETQ. The CDR3 here is CASSPESEGGYTF. CDR3 coding DNA: TGCGCCAGCAGCCCCGAGTCGGAGGGTGGCTACACCTTC.

CDR3: CASSLGTGVNEKLFF. CDR3 DNA sequence: TGTGCCAGCAGCTTAGGGACAGGGGTGAATGAAAAACTGTTTTTT. The J gene is TRBJ1-4, the V gene TRBV7-6; 9 bases are shared with TRBD1. V trimming: 1 base; J trimming: 5 bases; junction bases outside the gene matches: 2. From germline, CDR1 is SGHVS and CDR2 FNYEAQ. CDR3 length: 15 residues.

This clonotype has only a few counts. The CDR3 bases are TGTGCCAGCAGCCAAGCTGGCCGAACGGCCGGCTACACCTTC. Protein: CASSQAGRTAGYTF. The chain has TRBV14 and TRBJ1-2; no clear D gene. CDR1 is SGHDN and CDR2 is FVKESK in the germline V gene. The CDR3 is 14 residues long. Between the trimmed V and J ends, which lost 1 base and 8 bases, there was a span of 14 bases.

This chain joins TRBV4-3 and TRBJ2-3; 15 bases align to TRBD2. The CDR3 spans 17 residues. Germline V gene lookup returns CDR1 LGHNA and CDR2 YSLEER. With V trimmed by 5 bases and J by 3 bases, 6 bases remained unmatched. The CDR3 sequence is CASSFRTSGGGTDTQYF. The CDR3 DNA sequence: TGCGCCAGCAGCTTTCGGACTAGCGGGGGGGGGACAGATACGCAGTATTTT.

The chain joins TRBV6-2 or TRBV6-3 to TRBJ2-4, with D tentatively TRBD2 (5 bases). Near its end, the DNA agrees better with TRBJ2-7, so the J call may be wrong. Looked up from germline, CDR1 is MNHEY and CDR2 is SVGEGT. This CDR3 comprises 11 residues. The CDR3 here is CASSSAAEQYF. CDR3 DNA sequence: TGTGCCAGCAGTTCAGCGGCCGAGCAGTACTTC.

A note on this clonotype: An end of the junction does not agree with germline; a read error may underlie this. The chain links TRBV12-3 or TRBV12-4 to TRBJ2-1; either TRBD1 or TRBD2 may supply D (5 bases each). The CDR3 extends over 16 amino acids. The CDR3 DNA is TGTGCCAGCAGCTTATCCTGGGATGGGACCTACAATGTGCAGTTCTTC. This encodes CASSLSWDGTYNVQFF.